Listed here are 24 T cell receptor beta chains from one sample, sequenced in a study of T cell responses to AZD1222 COVID-19 vaccine. TCRdb's copy holds only in-frame clones and misses some; the assay was immunoSEQ multiplex PCR. The sample has 45,000 to 60,000 clones, approximately 86% seen once. Here the sequenced sample was peripheral blood, taken on day 0 of AZD1222 vaccination. The receptor source for this set is an adult in good health.

This chain connects TRBV5-5 to TRBJ2-3; 7 bases map to TRBD2. Trimming took 1 base from V and 0 from J; bases not matched to a gene: 2. This CDR3 spans 15 amino acids. Per the germline V gene, CDR1 is SGHKS and CDR2 is YYEKEE (reference sequence). CDR3 sequence: CASSLPGGSTDTQYF. The CDR3 DNA reads TGTGCCAGCAGCTTGCCGGGGGGTAGCACAGATACGCAGTATTTT.

This clone was detected only once. The chain is built from TRBV5-1 and TRBJ2-6; the D gene is possibly TRBD2 (5 bases). V gave up 4 bases and J gave up 0 bases, with 11 bases separating them. This CDR3 has 16 residues. CDR1 is SGHRS and CDR2 is YFSETQ in the germline V gene. The CDR3 DNA follows: TGCGCCAGCAGCCCCCAGGCGGGCTCTGGGGCCAACGTCCTGACTTTC. Residues: CASSPQAGSGANVLTF.

This clone occurred once. The chain combines TRBV5-4 with TRBJ2-1, with 10 bases lining up with TRBD1. Germline-derived CDR1 and CDR2 are SGHNT and YYREEE (reference sequence). This CDR3 is built from 16 residues. V lost 9 bases to trimming and J lost 3 bases; unmatched junction nucleotides: 12. The CDR3 protein is CAITASGTGDYNEQFF. For the CDR3, the DNA is TGTGCCATCACTGCCTCCGGGACAGGGGACTACAATGAGCAGTTCTTC.

The V gene is TRBV5-1, the J gene TRBJ2-7; 10 bases agree with TRBD1. The V gene's germline CDR1 is SGHRS and CDR2 YFSETQ. Trimming at V came to 4 bases and at J to 0 bases, leaving 4 bases not matched to a gene. The CDR3 has 15 residues. The DNA for the CDR3 is TGCGCCAGCAGCGCGACAGGGGGCGCCTCCTACGAGCAGTACTTC. It codes for CASSATGGASYEQYF.

The rearrangement links TRBV19 to TRBJ2-1; D is unclear. Trimming left V 7 bases short and J 8 bases short, with 15 bases between. Germline CDR1 reads LNHDA; CDR2 reads SQIVND (reference sequence). This CDR3 region has 13 residues. The CDR3 protein is CASTLGPAYEQFF. CDR3 nucleotides: TGTGCCAGTACCCTAGGACCTGCATATGAGCAGTTCTTC.

The rearrangement links TRBV6-6 to TRBJ1-1; TRBD1 might be the D (5 bases). Germline assignment: CDR1 MNHNY and CDR2 SVGAGI (reference sequence). V lost 5 bases and J 2 bases, leaving 21 bases between the germline ends. The CDR3 is made up of 17 amino acids. The CDR3 spells CASSRTGTVPINTEAFF. CDR3 coding DNA: TGTGCCAGCAGTCGGACCGGGACGGTCCCTATCAACACTGAAGCTTTCTTT.

V gene TRBV5-1 combines with J gene TRBJ1-2, with TRBD1 matching 7 bases. The germline V gene encodes CDR1 SGHRS and CDR2 YFSETQ. The CDR3 consists of 16 residues. The junction had 9 bases not matched to a gene; V was cut back by 0 bases and J by 4 bases. CDR3 region: CASSLARDRVGYGYTF. Here the CDR3 DNA reads TGCGCCAGCAGCTTGGCCCGAGACAGGGTAGGCTATGGCTACACCTTC.

This chain connects TRBV18 to TRBJ1-1; TRBD1 is a possible D gene (5 bases). Looked up from germline, CDR1 is KGHSH and CDR2 is LQKENI. The V gene lost 4 bases and the J gene lost 1 base, with 19 bases spanning the gap. This CDR3 contains 17 residues. The CDR3 sequence is CASSQFSVGGSNTEAFF. The DNA of the CDR3 is TGTGCCAGCTCACAGTTTTCGGTGGGGGGGTCGAACACTGAAGCTTTCTTT.

This chain links TRBV11-2 with TRBJ2-1; the D is unclear. This CDR3 has 18 residues. The germline V and J ends were trimmed by 1 base and 0 bases, with 16 bases remaining between them. From germline, CDR1 is SGHAT and CDR2 FQNNGV. This CDR3 reads CASSLVRYNGNSYNEQFF. CDR3 nucleotides: TGTGCCAGCAGCTTAGTGAGATATAATGGCAACTCCTACAATGAGCAGTTCTTC.

The chain uses TRBV18 and TRBJ1-1; D perhaps matches TRBD1 (5 bases). This CDR3 comprises 14 residues. The germline CDR1 and CDR2 sequences are KGHSH and LQKENI. V was pared by 3 bases and J by 0 bases, with 8 bases between. CDR3 in DNA: TGTGCCAGCTCACCGGGGGGAATGAACACTGAAGCTTTCTTT. Translating it yields CASSPGGMNTEAFF.

This clone was seen a handful of times. The chain recombines TRBV6-5 with TRBJ1-6, with TRBD1 identical over 11 bases. Trimming removed 4 bases from V and 7 bases from J; junction bases left unmatched: 3. The CDR3 is made up of 15 amino acids. CDR1 is MNHEY and CDR2 is SVGAGI in the germline V gene. CDR3 DNA: TGTGCCAGCAGTTTCCGGGACAGGGGGAATTCACCCCTCCACTTT. Amino acids: CASSFRDRGNSPLHF.

The chain employs TRBV12-3 or TRBV12-4 and TRBJ2-2, with D unresolved. CDR3 length equals 12 residues. Deletions cut 5 bases from V and 3 bases from J, with 4 bases between. This CDR3 is CASSRDTGELFF. Written as DNA, the CDR3 is TGTGCCAGCAGTCGGGACACCGGGGAGCTGTTTTTT.

V is TRBV5-6 and J is TRBJ1-6; D is undetermined. Trimming left V 0 bases short and J 10 bases short, with 11 bases between. The CDR3 totals 14 residues. Germline V gene data show CDR1 as SGHDT and CDR2 as YYEEEE. In nucleotides, the CDR3 is TGTGCCAGCAGCTTGGTTCGGGGTTGGTCACCCCTCCACTTT. It encodes CASSLVRGWSPLHF.

The J gene is TRBJ2-1, the V gene TRBV7-2, with D maybe TRBD1 (6 bases). This CDR3 spans 15 amino acids. Germline CDR1 and CDR2: SGHTA and FQGNSA. V was clipped by 5 bases and J by 8 bases, with 19 bases between them. The CDR3: CASSPPEGVGDEQFF. CDR3 DNA sequence: TGTGCCAGCAGCCCCCCTGAGGGGGTTGGCGATGAGCAGTTCTTC.

This chain links TRBV30 with TRBJ1-2; D is ambiguous. The CDR3 consists of 10 residues. The V end lost 8 bases, the J end lost 1 base, and 5 bases lay between the germline ends. From germline, CDR1 is GTSNPN and CDR2 SVGIG (reference sequence). This CDR3 reads CAAVNYGYTF. The CDR3 DNA follows: TGTGCCGCGGTTAACTATGGCTACACCTTC. Full variable domain (rest looked up from reference TRBV30 and TRBJ1-2): SQTIHQWPATLVQPVGSPLSLECTVEGTSNPNLYWYRQAAGRGLQLLFYSVGIGQISSEVPQNLSASRPQDRQFILSSKKLLLSDSGFYLCAAVNYGYTFGSGTRLTVV.

The rearrangement uses TRBV27 and TRBJ2-1; D uncertain. Trimming took off 4 bases at V and 15 bases at J, with 19 bases between the two ends. This CDR3 comprises 13 residues. Germline loops: CDR1 MNHEY, CDR2 SMNVEV (reference sequence). The CDR3 DNA reads TGTGCCAGCAGTTCCGAAGGAGTCCCTAGGCCGTTCTTC. Its translation: CASSSEGVPRPFF.

The V call is TRBV11-3, the J call TRBJ2-7; 9 positions agree with TRBD1. Germline V gene lookup returns CDR1 SGHNT and CDR2 YENEEA. V was clipped by 1 base and J by 4 bases; unmatched bases: 5. The length of the CDR3 is 15 residues. CDR3 coding DNA: TGTGCCAGCAGCTTAGGCACAGGGGGCACGTACGAGCAGTACTTC. This encodes CASSLGTGGTYEQYF. The full variable domain, rest sourced from reference TRBV11-3 and TRBJ2-7, is EAGVVQSPRYKIIEKKQPVAFWCNPISGHNTLYWYLQNLGQGPELLIRYENEEAVDDSQLPKDRFSAERLKGVDSTLKIQPAELGDSAVYLCASSLGTGGTYEQYFGPGTRLTVT.

A note on this clone: The sample has other DNA sequences that encode this CDR3 too. This chain uses TRBV6-4 with TRBJ1-1, with TRBD1 as a possible D gene (5 bases). V dropped 0 bases and J dropped 4 bases, with 6 bases sitting between them. The CDR3 is 13 residues long. Germline values: CDR1 MRHNA, CDR2 SNTAGT. The CDR3 coding sequence is TGTGCCAGCAGTGACTCTAGGGGCACTGAAGCTTTCTTT. Translation: CASSDSRGTEAFF.

The chain carries TRBV28 and TRBJ2-7; TRBD1 aligns across 7 bases. Germline values: CDR1 MDHEN, CDR2 SYDVKM. J was trimmed by 4 bases and V by 5 bases; bases with no gene match: 5. CDR3 length: 13 amino acids. The CDR3 protein is CASSVDRVYEQYF. The CDR3 nucleotides read TGTGCCAGCAGTGTCGACAGGGTTTACGAGCAGTACTTC.

The rearrangement uses TRBV2 and TRBJ1-2; a weak D match, TRBD1 (5 bases). The CDR3 covers 12 residues. With 6 bases removed from V and 7 bases from J, the gap between germline ends came to 12 bases. Germline values: CDR1 SNHLY, CDR2 FYNNEI. CDR3 amino acids: CASSLSGAGYTF. As DNA, the CDR3 is TGTGCCAGCAGCCTGAGCGGGGCTGGCTACACCTTC.

The CDR3 region has the DNA TGTGCCAGCAGCTTACGTCGCCGGGGGCTTCGATTTGACACCGGGGAGCTGTTTTTT. Translated: CASSLRRRGLRFDTGELFF. The rearrangement links TRBV7-3 to TRBJ2-2, with D perhaps given as TRBD1 or TRBD2 (6 bases each). Per the germline V gene, CDR1 is SGHTA and CDR2 is FQGTGA. V was cut by 2 bases and J by 3 bases, with 22 bases left in between. CDR3 length: 19 amino acids.

The chain recombines TRBV6-6 with TRBJ2-7; D unclear. V gave up 2 bases and J gave up 5 bases, with 10 bases separating them. The CDR3 has 13 residues. CDR1 and CDR2 (germline): MNHNY, SVGAGI (reference sequence). The CDR3 reads CASSYGTQNEQYF. In nucleotides, the CDR3 is TGTGCCAGCAGTTACGGTACCCAGAACGAGCAGTACTTC.

The CDR3 loop reads CASSVAPSGRNEQFF. The DNA of the CDR3 is TGTGCCAGCAGCGTAGCTCCTAGCGGGCGCAATGAGCAGTTCTTC. This sequence joins TRBV9 and TRBJ2-1, with 8 bases identical to TRBD2. From germline, CDR1 is SGDLS and CDR2 YYNGEE. V lost 0 bases and J lost 6; bases outside the gene matches: 5. CDR3 size: 15 residues.

By share, this clone counts as medium-sized. The chain employs TRBV12-3 or TRBV12-4 and TRBJ2-1; D not resolved. This CDR3 is 11 amino acids long. V was trimmed by 3 bases and J by 8 bases, leaving 5 bases between them. CDR3 DNA: TGTGCCAGCAGTTTTGAGGATGAGCAGTTCTTC. Protein sequence: CASSFEDEQFF.